This T cell receptor beta chain is drawn from a study of T-cell memory formation after mild COVID-19. Overall study context: Largely, TCR clusters stayed within a single donor.

In the case of this clonotype: Antigen: not known.

5'RACE, which relied on constant-segment primers, yielded TCR alpha and TCR beta cDNA libraries carrying sample barcodes and UMIs. TCRdb processed the 5' RACE reads anew with MiXCR; each CDR3 protein has one entry. Of roughly 280,000 distinct CDR3 sequences in the sample, roughly 8.2% were seen once. Overall study findings and caveats: Memory sampled before infection contained some responding clones, suggesting cross-reactive memory joined.

This clonotype originated in a young man who had mild COVID-19 (a few samples of this study predate the infection). Cell type and time point are not known. The sequenced material came from PBMCs or a T cell subset sorted from them (not recorded which).

The CDR3 sequence: CASSFNRGLTGELFF. CDR3 nucleotides: TGCGCCAGCAGCTTCAACAGGGGGCTCACCGGGGAGCTGTTTTTT. The V call is TRBV5-1, the J call TRBJ2-2; 9 positions agree with TRBD1. Trimming removed 2 bases from V and 4 bases from J; junction bases left unmatched: 3. The germline V gene has CDR1 SGHRS and CDR2 YFSETQ. The CDR3 runs to 15 residues.